This T cell receptor beta chain is from a study of CD8 T cells in Susac syndrome. The germline V and J ends were trimmed by 0 bases and 7 bases, with 16 bases remaining between them. The CDR3 totals 15 residues. Germline CDR1 reads DFQATT; CDR2 reads SNEGSKA (reference sequence). CD8+ and CD4+ T cells circulating in blood were sequenced for TCR beta. CD8+ and CD4+ T cells were negatively isolated; TEMRA cells were FACS-enriched. Reverse transcription used about 0.45 to 1 ug RNA and random hexamers. immunoSEQ multiplex PCR amplified TCR beta CDR3 across 54 Vbeta, 13 Jbeta. Each CDR3 protein is one row after TCRdb ran MiXCR on the immunoSEQ multiplex PCR reads. The sample includes some 63,000 distinct CDR3 sequences, approximately 93% seen only once; the top ten take 0.5% to 0.7%.

The receptor was isolated from a human donor with multiple sclerosis. The sequencing input was CD8+ T cells from PBMCs. This sequence joins TRBV20-1 and TRBJ2-1, with D possibly matching TRBD2 (6 bases). The CDR3 here is CSARDHPASVNEQFF. CDR3 bases: TGCAGTGCTAGAGATCATCCGGCTAGCGTGAATGAGCAGTTCTTC.